The text below deals with one T cell receptor beta chain. Its antigen is still unknown. The sample belongs to a study of cytotoxic CD8 clonotypes in ibrutinib-treated CLL. Study findings and constraints: Public clonotypes proved infrequent, and on treatment they shrank or remained steady.

This table comes from immunoSEQ multiplex PCR, and its TCRdb copy is limited to in-frame clones, with some not included. The sample records 150,000 or so clones, roughly 80% being singletons. This CDR3 has 14 residues. CDR1 is SGHAT and CDR2 is FQNNGV in the germline V gene. The trim removed 2 bases at V and 5 bases at J, leaving 3 bases unmatched. Here the sequenced sample was PBMCs, taken after 12 months of ibrutinib treatment. This chain connects TRBV11-2 to TRBJ1-2; 9 nucleotides line up with TRBD1. This clonotype originated in a human donor with chronic lymphocytic leukemia. Here the CDR3 reads CASSLLGTGYGYTF. CDR3 bases: TGTGCCAGCAGCTTATTGGGGACAGGGTATGGCTACACCTTC.